The 5 T cell receptor beta chains reported below all come from one sample, sequenced in a study of early stage breast cancer tumors. The method was immunoSEQ multiplex PCR; TCRdb's version includes in-frame clones alone and lacks a portion of them. This sample yields 1,600 or so clones, of which roughly 83% are seen a single time; around 8.1% belongs to the top ten. Material: normal breast tissue next to the tumor. These receptor sequences come from a person in their 70s with breast cancer.

This clone was seen once. This chain links TRBV6-5 with TRBJ2-7; no definite D call. The CDR3 extends over 11 amino acids. The germline CDR1 and CDR2 sequences are MNHEY and SVGAGI. Trimming shortened V by 11 bases and J by 9 bases, and 17 bases separated the two germline ends. The CDR3 DNA sequence: TGTGCCCCTAGACCAGCGCCCGGGCAGTACTTC. It specifies CAPRPAPGQYF.

This chain uses TRBV19 with TRBJ1-4; D may be TRBD1 (6 bases). The CDR3 is made up of 14 amino acids. Germline lookup yields CDR1 LNHDA and CDR2 SQIVND (reference sequence). V lost 3 bases and J 6 bases, leaving 11 bases between the germline ends. The CDR3 sequence: CASSITGMDEKLFF. CDR3 DNA: TGTGCCAGTAGTATTACAGGGATGGATGAAAAACTGTTTTTT.

This rearrangement joins TRBV28 to TRBJ1-6, with D unresolved. Per germline, CDR1 MDHEN and CDR2 SYDVKM. CDR3 size: 13 residues. CDR3 DNA: TGTGGGGTCGGGAGCTCCTATAATTCACCCCTCCACTTT. It codes for CGVGSSYNSPLHF.

This chain joins TRBV11-1 and TRBJ2-1; D is undetermined. The CDR3 covers 12 residues. In germline, CDR1 is SGHAT, CDR2 FQDESV (reference sequence). Trimming took off 2 bases at V and 7 bases at J, with 6 bases between the two ends. In nucleotides, the CDR3 is TGTGCCAGCAGCTTATTTCGTAATGAGCAGTTCTTC. Its protein product is CASSLFRNEQFF.

The chain couples TRBV11-2 to TRBJ2-5; D gene uncertain. Trimming shortened V by 4 bases and J by 0 bases, and 9 bases separated the two germline ends. Germline V lookup: CDR1 SGHAT, CDR2 FQNNGV. The CDR3 has 14 amino acids. The CDR3, as DNA: TGTGCCAGCAGCTCAGAGACATACCAAGAGACCCAGTACTTC. It yields the protein CASSSETYQETQYF.